A selection of T cell receptor beta chains follows, all from one sample in a study of Graves' ophthalmopathy and Graves' hyperthyroidism. MiXCR, applied by TCRdb to the multiplex PCR reads, yields one record per CDR3 protein. The table shows over 40,000 distinct CDR3 sequences, with 50% occurring only once. Sequencing used peripheral blood. The origin of the receptors is an adult man with Graves' ophthalmopathy. CDR3s include the opening cysteine and the closing phenylalanine or tryptophan. D genes are given only for firm matches. Size is stated for part of the rows, as once, few or many counts, or as a class when the clone is expanded.

j_call v_call clone_size d_call cdr3_nt cdr3_aa
TRBJ2-3 TRBV2 - - TGTGCCACCGAGTCAGATACGCAGTATTTT CATESDTQYF
TRBJ1-4 TRBV7-3 - - TGTGCCAGCAGCTTAAGGAGGGAGGGTGACGAAAAACTGTTTTTT CASSLRREGDEKLFF
TRBJ2-1 TRBV25-1 medium-sized - TGTGCCAGCAGTGGAAACAGGGTCGGGACCTACTACAATGAGCAGTTCTTC CASSGNRVGTYYNEQFF
TRBJ2-5 TRBV5-8 many TRBD2 TGTGCCAGCAGCAAAGTATTAGCGGGAGGAGGGGAGACCCAGTACTTC CASSKVLAGGGETQYF
TRBJ2-3 TRBV7-9 many TRBD2 TGTGCCAGCAGCCCTCCTAGCGGGCGCACAGATACGCAGTATTTT CASSPPSGRTDTQYF
TRBJ1-5 TRBV4-1 many TRBD1 TGCGCCAGCAGCCAGGGGGACAGCTTCAATCAGCCCCAGCATTTT CASSQGDSFNQPQHF
TRBJ1-4 TRBV6-9 - TRBD1 TGTGCCAGCAGTCGACAGGGTGAAAAACTGTTTTTT CASSRQGEKLFF
TRBJ2-3 TRBV20-1 medium-sized - TGCAGTGCTATAATCACAGATACGCAGTATTTT CSAIITDTQYF
TRBJ2-5 TRBV18 many - TGTGCCAGCTCCCCCGGGACCGGGGAGACCCAGTACTTC CASSPGTGETQYF
TRBJ1-3 TRBV6-5 many - TGTGCCAGCAGCCAACCAGGGAGCAACACCATATATTTT CASSQPGSNTIYF
TRBJ2-5 TRBV5-4 - TRBD1 TGTGCCTGCAGCTTGGGTGGACAGGGGTCCAATCAGCCCCAGTACTTC CACSLGGQGSNQPQYF
TRBJ2-7 TRBV6-5 - - TGTGCCAGCAGTTACTCTGACGCCTACGAGCAGTACTTC CASSYSDAYEQYF
TRBJ2-5 TRBV29-1 many TRBD1 TGCAGCGTCCTCGGGACACAGGGGACGGGGACCCAGTACTTC CSVLGTQGTGTQYF
TRBJ1-1 TRBV7-2 - - TGTGCCAGCAGCCAATTTCAGGGTGAAGCTTTCTTT CASSQFQGEAFF
TRBJ2-3 TRBV5-4 - TRBD2 TGTGCCAGCAGCATAGGGACTAGCGGGGCAGATACGCAGTATTTT CASSIGTSGADTQYF
TRBJ1-5 TRBV9 - - TGTGCCAGCAGCGAGGACGGACATAGCAATCAGCCCCAGCATTTT CASSEDGHSNQPQHF
TRBJ2-5 TRBV25-1 - TRBD1 TGTGCCAGCAGTGCTAGGACAGGGCCAGGGACCCAGTACTTC CASSARTGPGTQYF
TRBJ1-5 TRBV5-6 many TRBD1 TGTGCCAGCAGCCACTCCTCAGGGGGCGGATATGGCAATCAGCCCCAGCATTTT CASSHSSGGGYGNQPQHF
TRBJ2-2 TRBV6-6 many - TGTGCCAGCAGAACCGTAGAAACCGGGGAGCTGTTTTTT CASRTVETGELFF
TRBJ1-5 TRBV11-2 - TRBD1 TGTGCCAGCAGCTTAGTGACAGGGGGGAAGTTAGGCAATCAGCCCCAGCATTTT CASSLVTGGKLGNQPQHF
TRBJ1-3 TRBV5-1 many TRBD1 TGCGCCAGCAGCTCCGGATACAGGGGGACTGGAAACACCATATATTTT CASSSGYRGTGNTIYF
TRBJ2-3 TRBV19 many - TGTGCCAGTAGGAGGGGGGACTCTCACACAGATACGCAGTATTTT CASRRGDSHTDTQYF
TRBJ2-1 TRBV6-4 few - TGTGCCAGCAGTGTACAAGGCGGAGGGAGCGCAGATACGCAGTTCTTC CASSVQGGGSADTQFF